These 27 T cell receptor beta chains came from one sample sequenced in a study of graft-versus-host responses after intestinal transplantation. Produced via immunoSEQ multiplex PCR; TCRdb's table is partial and in-frame only. The sample has about 98,000 clones; roughly 83% are singletons. The specimen was PBMCs, collected 255 days after intestinal transplant. The receptor set was obtained from a human patient who received an intestinal transplant, so some T cells may come from the graft donor.

J is TRBJ1-2 and V is TRBV28, with 7 positions matching TRBD1. After removal of 5 bases from V and 4 bases from J, the junction contained 7 bases not matched to a gene. Germline V gene lookup returns CDR1 MDHEN and CDR2 SYDVKM. This CDR3 spans 14 amino acids. The CDR3 protein is CASSEDRVSYGYTF. The DNA for the CDR3 is TGTGCCAGCAGTGAAGACAGGGTTTCCTATGGCTACACCTTC.

CDR3 region: CASKPGTDSEAFF. The CDR3 DNA is TGCGCCAGCAAACCCGGGACAGACTCTGAAGCTTTCTTT. The chain couples TRBV10-1 to TRBJ1-1; 7 positions match TRBD1. Per germline, CDR1 WNHNN and CDR2 SYGVQD (reference sequence). J lost 6 bases, V lost 7 bases, and 8 bases had no gene match. The CDR3 covers 13 residues.

The chain links TRBV27 to TRBJ2-2, with D perhaps given as TRBD1 or TRBD2 (5 bases each). The CDR3 extends over 14 amino acids. Trimming left V 5 bases short and J 0 bases short, with 7 bases between. Germline-derived CDR1 and CDR2 are MNHEY and SMNVEV (reference sequence). CDR3 sequence: CASSVGPNTGELFF. In DNA form, the CDR3 reads TGTGCCAGCAGTGTGGGACCGAACACCGGGGAGCTGTTTTTT.

In this sample, this clone turned up a few times. Written as DNA, the CDR3 is TGTGCCAGCAGTCAGGGTTATAGCAATCAGCCCCAGCATTTT. It specifies CASSQGYSNQPQHF. The chain links TRBV6-6 to TRBJ1-5; D is perhaps TRBD1 (5 bases). Per the germline V gene, CDR1 is MNHNY and CDR2 is SVGAGI (reference sequence). There are 14 residues in the CDR3. V dropped 5 bases and J dropped 0 bases, with 8 bases sitting between them.

V is TRBV2 and J is TRBJ2-7; 9 positions match TRBD2. The CDR3 loop spans 15 amino acids. V shed 7 bases, J shed 0 bases, and the junction held 7 bases outside the gene matches. The V gene's germline CDR1 is SNHLY and CDR2 FYNNEI. In DNA, the CDR3 is TGTGCCAGCATCCCCCGGACTAGCGTCTCCTACGAGCAGTACTTC. This encodes CASIPRTSVSYEQYF.

The sample holds a few counts of this clone. The chain couples TRBV9 to TRBJ2-7; D not resolved. The CDR3 covers 14 residues. Germline lookup yields CDR1 SGDLS and CDR2 YYNGEE. Trimming removed 0 bases at V and 3 bases at J, with 10 bases between. This CDR3 is CASSVDEVFYEQYF. DNA of the CDR3: TGTGCCAGCAGCGTAGATGAAGTCTTCTACGAGCAGTACTTC. Together with reference TRBV9 and TRBJ2-7, the CDR3 gives the full variable domain: DSGVTQTPKHLITATGQRVTLRCSPRSGDLSVYWYQQSLDQGLQFLIQYYNGEERAKGNILERFSAQQFPDLHSELNLSSLELGDSALYFCASSVDEVFYEQYFGPGTRLTVT.

This rearrangement joins TRBV18 to TRBJ2-5; 9 bases line up with TRBD1. TRBJ2-7 explains the end of the DNA better; the J call may be wrong. Germline V gene lookup returns CDR1 KGHSH and CDR2 LQKENI. The CDR3 has 14 residues. The CDR3 sequence: CASSPGQGEYEQYF. The CDR3, as DNA: TGTGCCAGCTCCCCGGGACAGGGAGAGTACGAGCAGTACTTC.

The chain has TRBV6-5 and TRBJ1-1; 7 bases are shared with TRBD1. The CDR3 loop spans 15 amino acids. V trimming: 0 bases; J trimming: 6 bases; junction bases outside the gene matches: 7. Germline loops: CDR1 MNHEY, CDR2 SVGAGI. CDR3 sequence: CASSYSPNRGSEAFF. In DNA form, the CDR3 reads TGTGCCAGCAGTTACTCGCCTAACAGGGGATCTGAAGCTTTCTTT.

The chain couples TRBV28 to TRBJ2-6, with TRBD2 matching 8 bases. Per germline, CDR1 MDHEN and CDR2 SYDVKM. J lost 0 bases, V lost 2 bases, and 6 bases had no gene match. There are 18 residues in the CDR3. CDR3 nucleotide sequence: TGTGCCAGCAGTTTAACCGGGAGGGTTTCCTCTGGGGCCAACGTCCTGACTTTC. Amino acids: CASSLTGRVSSGANVLTF. The full variable domain, rest sourced from reference TRBV28 and TRBJ2-6, is DVKVTQSSRYLVKRTGEKVFLECVQDMDHENMFWYRQDPGLGLRLIYFSYDVKMKEKGDIPEGYSVSREKKERFSLILESASTNQTSMYLCASSLTGRVSSGANVLTFGAGSRLTVL.

The sample holds one count of this clone. This sequence joins TRBV5-1 and TRBJ1-2; D not resolved. Germline CDR1 and CDR2: SGHRS and YFSETQ. V lost 0 bases and J lost 8, with 17 bases in between. The CDR3 extends over 15 amino acids. CDR3 in DNA: TGCGCCAGCAGCTTGGAGCCCCCAGCTACTATGGGCTACACCTTC. Translating it yields CASSLEPPATMGYTF.

This chain uses TRBV28 with TRBJ2-7; the D gene is possibly TRBD2 (5 bases). Trimming cost V 1 base and J 8 bases, with 18 bases left between them. CDR3 length: 15 amino acids. Germline lookup yields CDR1 MDHEN and CDR2 SYDVKM. This CDR3 reads CASSLSSGRATQQYF. The CDR3 DNA reads TGTGCCAGCAGTTTATCCTCTGGGCGGGCCACTCAGCAGTACTTC.

This chain links TRBV7-2 with TRBJ2-7, with 16 bases matching TRBD2. The germline CDR1 and CDR2 sequences are SGHTA and FQGNSA. This CDR3 region has 17 residues. V trimming: 5 bases; J trimming: 2 bases; junction bases outside the gene matches: 6. DNA of the CDR3: TGTGCCAGCAGCGTGGGACTAGCGGGAGGGGGGGCCTACGAGCAGTACTTC. Amino acids: CASSVGLAGGGAYEQYF.

The CDR3 DNA reads TGTGCCAGCAGCCTGGGACTAGGGGCCACAGATACGCAGTATTTT. Residues: CASSLGLGATDTQYF. This chain connects TRBV7-8 to TRBJ2-3; 8 positions agree with TRBD2. Germline CDR1 and CDR2: SGHVS and FQNEAQ. This CDR3 region has 15 residues. V trimming: 5 bases; J trimming: 2 bases; junction bases outside the gene matches: 6.

V is TRBV29-1 and J is TRBJ2-5, with 9 nucleotides matching TRBD1. The germline V gene encodes CDR1 SQVTM and CDR2 ANQGSEA. This CDR3 spans 16 amino acids. Trimming took 0 bases from V and 5 from J; bases not matched to a gene: 10. The CDR3 DNA follows: TGCAGCGTTGAAGATCGAGGGGACAGGGCGGAGGAGACCCAGTACTTC. Residues: CSVEDRGDRAEETQYF.

This clone was seen a few times. The chain combines TRBV7-2 with TRBJ2-3; no firm D call. Germline V gives CDR1 SGHTA, CDR2 FQGNSA. The CDR3 sequence is 13 residues long. The V end lost 4 bases, the J end lost 3 bases, and 8 bases lay between the germline ends. The CDR3 DNA sequence: TGTGCCAGCAGCTGGAGTTCTACAGATACGCAGTATTTT. Its translation: CASSWSSTDTQYF. Together with reference TRBV7-2 and TRBJ2-3, the CDR3 gives the full variable domain: GAGVSQSPSNKVTEKGKDVELRCDPISGHTALYWYRQSLGQGLEFLIYFQGNSAPDKSGLPSDRFSAERTGGSVSTLTIQRTQQEDSAVYLCASSWSSTDTQYFGPGTRLTVL.

J is TRBJ2-7 and V is TRBV27, with D hard to call. V shed 2 bases and J shed 3 bases, with 8 bases lying between them. This CDR3 contains 13 residues. Germline V lookup: CDR1 MNHEY, CDR2 SMNVEV (reference sequence). The CDR3 loop is CASSLAGDYEQYF. The CDR3 nucleotides are TGTGCCAGCAGTTTAGCAGGAGACTACGAGCAGTACTTC.

The chain uses TRBV5-5 and TRBJ2-7, with D perhaps matching TRBD1 or TRBD2 (6 bases each). V dropped 4 bases and J dropped 1 base, with 18 bases sitting between them. Per germline, CDR1 SGHKS and CDR2 YYEKEE (reference sequence). This CDR3 has 16 amino acids. CDR3 DNA sequence: TGTGCCAGCAGCCCACGGAGGGCAGGGGAGTCCTACGAGCAGTACTTC. It specifies CASSPRRAGESYEQYF.

This clone was detected once. The chain recombines TRBV5-4 with TRBJ1-2; D might be TRBD1 (5 bases). The CDR3 is made up of 15 amino acids. V was shortened by 6 bases and J by 8 bases, with 23 bases between the two germline ends. Germline assignment: CDR1 SGHNT and CDR2 YYREEE (reference sequence). The DNA for the CDR3 is TGTGCCAGCAACTTACCGGGACGGGCAAGGTGGGGCTACACCTTC. This sequence encodes CASNLPGRARWGYTF.

The rearrangement joins TRBV27 to TRBJ2-7; TRBD2 is a possible D gene (6 bases). The CDR3 totals 14 residues. The ends were cut back, 3 bases at V and 1 base at J, with 10 bases in the middle. CDR1 MNHEY and CDR2 SMNVEV come from the germline V gene (reference sequence). The CDR3 nucleotides read TGTGCCAGCAGTTTGCGGGGACGATCCTACGAGCAGTACTTC. It translates to CASSLRGRSYEQYF.

The gene calls are TRBV7-9 and TRBJ2-5; TRBD1 matches at 9 bases. Germline V gene lookup returns CDR1 SEHNR and CDR2 FQNEAQ (reference sequence). The CDR3 is 14 amino acids. Trimming cost V 2 bases and J 4 bases; bases outside gene matches: 2. CDR3 bases: TGTGCCAGCAGCTTAACAGGGGGCCGAGAGACCCAGTACTTC. Its translation is CASSLTGGRETQYF. Supplemented by reference TRBV7-9 and TRBJ2-5, the full variable domain reads DTGVSQNPRHKITKRGQNVTFRCDPISEHNRLYWYRQTLGQGPEFLTYFQNEAQLEKSRLLSDRFSAERPKGSFSTLEIQRTEQGDSAMYLCASSLTGGRETQYFGPGTRLLVL.

There are a few counts of this clone. The V gene is TRBV28, the J gene TRBJ2-7, with 7 positions matching TRBD2. V trimming: 3 bases; J trimming: 4 bases; junction bases outside the gene matches: 6. The germline CDR1 and CDR2 sequences are MDHEN and SYDVKM. The CDR3 is made up of 14 amino acids. In nucleotides, the CDR3 is TGTGCCAGCAGTTTCCCCGGGACTATATACGAGCAGTACTTC. Encoded protein: CASSFPGTIYEQYF.

This chain connects TRBV28 to TRBJ1-2; tentatively, D is TRBD1 (5 bases). The CDR3 is made up of 13 amino acids. Trimming pared 6 bases from V and 7 bases from J, leaving 15 bases between. Germline values: CDR1 MDHEN, CDR2 SYDVKM. The CDR3 region has the DNA TGTGCCAGCAGGGACCCCGGGGGTGGTGGCTACACCTTC. It yields the protein CASRDPGGGGYTF.

This clone came up once. V and J are TRBV5-1 and TRBJ2-3; the match to TRBD1 covers 8 bases. J gave up 4 bases and V 3 bases, and 7 bases lay outside the gene matches. The CDR3 is 15 amino acids. The germline V gene encodes CDR1 SGHRS and CDR2 YFSETQ. CDR3: CASSSPGQGADTQYF. CDR3 DNA: TGCGCCAGCAGCTCGCCCGGACAGGGCGCAGATACGCAGTATTTT. Full variable domain (missing parts from reference TRBV5-1 and TRBJ2-3): KAGVTQTPRYLIKTRGQQVTLSCSPISGHRSVSWYQQTPGQGLQFLFEYFSETQRNKGNFPGRFSGRQFSNSRSEMNVSTLELGDSALYLCASSSPGQGADTQYFGPGTRLTVL.

The table lists this clone with a few counts. This rearrangement joins TRBV6-1 to TRBJ1-5; 12 bases line up with TRBD1. V lost 4 bases to trimming and J lost 6 bases; unmatched junction nucleotides: 4. The germline V gene has CDR1 MNHNS and CDR2 SASEGT. The CDR3 is 15 amino acids. CDR3 bases: TGTGCCAGCAGTGCCGGGACAGGGGGCCCTCAGCCCCAGCATTTT. This codes for CASSAGTGGPQPQHF.

CDR3: CASSFFSGNTIYF. The CDR3 DNA follows: TGTGCCAGCAGCTTTTTCTCTGGAAACACCATATATTTT. The rearrangement joins TRBV7-9 to TRBJ1-3, with D uncertain. This CDR3 region has 13 residues. Germline assignment: CDR1 SEHNR and CDR2 FQNEAQ (reference sequence). V lost 3 bases to trimming and J lost 0 bases, with 3 bases between them.

The genes are TRBV9 and TRBJ1-2, with D tentatively TRBD1 (6 bases). Germline V gives CDR1 SGDLS, CDR2 YYNGEE. The V gene lost 0 bases and the J gene lost 2 bases, with 8 bases spanning the gap. This CDR3 has 14 residues. CDR3: CASSVDQGNYGYTF. CDR3 bases: TGTGCCAGCAGCGTAGATCAGGGGAACTATGGCTACACCTTC.

The V gene is TRBV19, the J gene TRBJ1-4, with a tentative D call TRBD1 (5 bases). Looked up from germline, CDR1 is LNHDA and CDR2 is SQIVND (reference sequence). The V end was cut by 5 bases, the J end by 3 bases, with 13 bases between. CDR3 length: 15 amino acids. The CDR3 loop is CASSPTGGSNEKLFF. For the CDR3, the DNA is TGTGCCAGTAGTCCAACCGGGGGTTCTAATGAAAAACTGTTTTTT. The full variable domain, its missing parts supplied by reference TRBV19 and TRBJ1-4, is DGGITQSPKYLFRKEGQNVTLSCEQNLNHDAMYWYRQDPGQGLRLIYYSQIVNDFQKGDIAEGYSVSREKKESFPLTVTSAQKNPTAFYLCASSPTGGSNEKLFFGSGTQLSVL.